This entry concerns a single T cell receptor beta chain. Its target is unknown. Every TCR library used approximately 3,200 ng of total RNA. The template switching step added UMIs that contained a 6-nucleotide sample barcode. TCRdb reanalyzed the 5' RACE reads and collapses them to one entry per CDR3 protein, without DNA. The record lists around 97,000 distinct CDR3 sequences, of which the ten most abundant hold 1.5% to 2%. This specimen comes from a study of monozygotic twins with inflammatory bowel disease. Study-wide results and limits: Fewer shared clonotypes with others were found in IBD patients than in healthy twins, especially with disease activity. T cell subtypes were not distinguishable in this analysis.

Germline V lookup: CDR1 SNHLY, CDR2 FYNNEI. The CDR3 consists of 14 residues. The chain combines TRBV2 with TRBJ2-1; TCRdb names TRBD1, which stays unverified in the absence of DNA. The sequencing sample was made of blood. This receptor was obtained from a human donor with ulcerative colitis or Crohn's disease, or a healthy co-twin of an affected twin (not recorded which). The CDR3 protein is CAREPTGNYNEQFF.